This T cell receptor beta chain is drawn from a study of blood T cells in healthy people across ages. General study results and limits: Total diversity from one million sequenced T cells was likely underestimated. Donors of long life had a larger count of naive CD4+ cells and greater diversity than aged donors.

At least ten counts were recorded for this clonotype. Its antigen remains unknown. For the second PCR, which ran for about 6 to 11 cycles, a sample-barcoded 5' primer and a J-beta primer mix were used. One entry per CDR3 protein, called by TCRdb with MiXCR from the 5' RACE reads. The sample contains more than 650,000 distinct CDR3 sequences, approximately 22% of which appear only once. V was pared by 2 bases and J by 1 base, with 12 bases between. Germline V gives CDR1 ENHRY, CDR2 SYGVKD. The CDR3 consists of 16 residues. The source material was blood. The source is a man in his 70s in good health. J is TRBJ2-1 and V is TRBV10-3, with D possibly TRBD2 on 7 matching bases. The CDR3 region is CAISEAGALSYNEQFF. Written as DNA, the CDR3 is TGTGCCATCAGTGAGGCGGGGGCCCTGTCCTACAATGAGCAGTTCTTC.